Below are 26 T cell receptor beta chains sequenced from a single sample in a study of CD8 T cells in ankylosing spondylitis. No antigen is known for these receptors. The study, taken as a whole, reports: What appeared characteristic of ankylosing spondylitis blood was a TCR beta motif of eight highly homologous variants.

TCRdb analysed the 5' RACE reads with MiXCR anew, one entry per CDR3 protein. The table records roughly 90,000 distinct CDR3 sequences, around 8.5% of them present only once. The source material was blood, either unsorted or a sorted T cell fraction (not recorded which). The receptors come from a male donor with ankylosing spondylitis.

This clonotype was counted only a few times. The J gene is TRBJ2-1, the V gene TRBV7-9, with 10 bases fitting TRBD2. This CDR3 region has 16 residues. V lost 5 bases to trimming and J lost 8 bases; unmatched junction nucleotides: 12. Germline V gene sequence: CDR1 SEHNR, CDR2 FQNEAQ (reference sequence). CDR3 sequence: CASSPPVLAGVDEQFF. CDR3 nucleotide sequence: TGTGCCAGCAGCCCGCCGGTGCTAGCGGGAGTTGATGAGCAGTTCTTC.

V and J are TRBV15 and TRBJ2-1; D not resolved. Per the germline V gene, CDR1 is LNHNV and CDR2 is YYDKDF (reference sequence). V was trimmed by 5 bases and J by 0 bases, leaving 11 bases between them. The CDR3 totals 15 residues. The chain's CDR3 is CATSGVSSSYNEQFF. CDR3 in DNA: TGTGCCACCAGCGGCGTCTCGAGCTCCTACAATGAGCAGTTCTTC.

The chain is built from TRBV19 and TRBJ2-1; D unresolved. The CDR3 contains 13 residues. With 3 bases removed from V and 3 bases from J, the gap between germline ends came to 6 bases. Germline-derived CDR1 and CDR2 are LNHDA and SQIVND (reference sequence). Written as DNA, the CDR3 is TGTGCCAGTAGTATCTGGTTCTACAATGAGCAGTTCTTC. It translates to CASSIWFYNEQFF.

This clonotype was counted many times. This chain connects TRBV11-2 to TRBJ1-4; 7 nucleotides agree with TRBD1. The CDR3 runs to 14 residues. Germline values: CDR1 SGHAT, CDR2 FQNNGV. Unmatched junction bases numbered 9, after V lost 7 bases and J lost 7 bases. The CDR3 sequence: CASNQGGGGEKLFF. CDR3 coding DNA: TGTGCCAGCAACCAAGGGGGCGGAGGTGAAAAACTGTTTTTT.

This clonotype came up a few times. The V gene is TRBV10-3, the J gene TRBJ2-7; D uncertain. Germline V lookup: CDR1 ENHRY, CDR2 SYGVKD. This CDR3 spans 12 amino acids. The V end lost 3 bases, the J end lost 3 bases, and 6 bases lay between the germline ends. DNA for the CDR3: TGTGCCATCAGTGATTCCGGCTACGAGCAGTACTTC. Translation gives CAISDSGYEQYF.

This clonotype has at least ten counts. V and J are TRBV14 and TRBJ1-2; unclear D gene. The germline CDR1 and CDR2 sequences are SGHDN and FVKESK. V lost 4 bases and J 4 bases, leaving 16 bases between the germline ends. This CDR3 comprises 15 residues. The CDR3 sequence is CASSLSGGLAYGYTF. The CDR3 DNA sequence: TGTGCCAGCAGCCTCTCGGGAGGGTTGGCCTATGGCTACACCTTC.

A few counts support this clonotype. This chain links TRBV12-3 or TRBV12-4 with TRBJ2-7; D gene ambiguous. The CDR3 extends over 14 amino acids. The V end lost 3 bases, the J end lost 4 bases, and 13 bases lay between the germline ends. CDR3 sequence reads: CASSFGATGYEQYV. CDR3 sequence (DNA): TGTGCCAGCAGTTTTGGTGCGACTGGATACGAGCAGTACGTC.

The rearrangement uses TRBV6-2 or TRBV6-3 and TRBJ2-5, with 8 bases identical to TRBD1. There are 15 residues in the CDR3. J lost 3 bases, V lost 6 bases, and 9 bases had no gene match. Per germline, CDR1 MNHEY and CDR2 SVGEGT. The CDR3 loop is CASSRDRGDEETQYF. CDR3 bases: TGTGCCAGCAGCCGTGACAGGGGAGATGAAGAGACCCAGTACTTC.

This clonotype was seen a handful of times. The V and J genes are TRBV28 and TRBJ1-1; D uncertain. This CDR3 spans 11 amino acids. The V gene lost 5 bases and the J gene lost 11 bases, with 12 bases spanning the gap. The V gene's germline CDR1 is MDHEN and CDR2 SYDVKM. The DNA of the CDR3 is TGTGCCAGCAGTCCCGGGCGTTTGGCTTTCTTT. It codes for CASSPGRLAFF.

This clonotype was picked up a small number of times. This chain uses TRBV12-3 or TRBV12-4 with TRBJ1-2; D not certain. Trimming took off 4 bases at V and 2 bases at J, with 14 bases between the two ends. CDR3 size: 15 residues. CDR3 in amino acids: CASSSRREANYGYTF. In nucleotides, the CDR3 is TGTGCCAGCAGTTCCCGGAGGGAGGCAAACTATGGCTACACCTTC.

This clonotype was recorded many times. The V gene is TRBV20-1, the J gene TRBJ2-2; a weak D match, TRBD2 (5 bases). V shed 2 bases and J shed 7 bases, with 14 bases lying between them. The CDR3 covers 14 residues. The germline gives CDR1 DFQATT, CDR2 SNEGSKA (reference sequence). CDR3 coding DNA: TGCAGTGCTAGATTGCACGGACGGGGCGGGGAGCTGTTTTTT. This translates into CSARLHGRGGELFF.

The chain carries TRBV11-2 and TRBJ2-3; 7 bases map to TRBD1. The CDR3 runs to 19 residues. Germline V gives CDR1 SGHAT, CDR2 FQNNGV. J was trimmed by 0 bases and V by 2 bases; bases with no gene match: 14. In nucleotides, the CDR3 is TGTGCCAGCAGCTTAATACATGCGGGTACAGGGGCCAGCACAGATACGCAGTATTTT. Translating it yields CASSLIHAGTGASTDTQYF.

In this sample, this clonotype turned up a few times. V usage is TRBV11-1 and J usage is TRBJ2-1, with TRBD1 as a possible D gene (5 bases). Germline loops: CDR1 SGHAT, CDR2 FQDESV (reference sequence). V was shortened by 2 bases and J by 0 bases, with 23 bases between the two germline ends. This CDR3 is 20 amino acids long. Here the CDR3 DNA reads TGTGCCAGCAGCTTACCGAACCCCGGCCGAGGCAGGGCCTCCTACAATGAGCAGTTCTTC. Translation: CASSLPNPGRGRASYNEQFF.

This clonotype was detected a few times. The chain links TRBV7-8 to TRBJ2-7, with D maybe TRBD1 (5 bases). The V end was cut by 4 bases, the J end by 7 bases, with 14 bases between. CDR1 and CDR2 from the germline V gene are SGHVS and FQNEAQ. This CDR3 region has 13 residues. The CDR3 nucleotides are TGTGCCAGCAGCTCAGAACCAGGGTCGGAGCAGTACGTC. It translates to CASSSEPGSEQYV.

This clonotype has a handful of counts. The chain uses TRBV18 and TRBJ2-7; D uncertain. There are 15 residues in the CDR3. The V gene's germline CDR1 is KGHSH and CDR2 LQKENI. V gave up 2 bases and J gave up 5 bases, with 16 bases separating them. CDR3 nucleotides: TGTGCCAGCTCACCAAGTGGTAGTCGATATCACGAGCAGTACGTC. Translating it yields CASSPSGSRYHEQYV.

This clonotype was recorded once. This clone may be a read error of a much larger clone one base away. CDR3: CASNSLNEQLF. The CDR3 DNA sequence: TGTGCCAGCAACAGCCTAAATGAGCAGCTCTTC. The V gene is TRBV7-8, the J gene TRBJ2-1; D is unclear. CDR3 length: 11 amino acids. Germline V gene data show CDR1 as SGHVS and CDR2 as FQNEAQ.

A few counts support this clonotype. This rearrangement joins TRBV3-1 to TRBJ2-7; TRBD1 might be the D (6 bases). Trimming removed 5 bases at V and 2 bases at J, with 22 bases between. There are 17 residues in the CDR3. Germline-derived CDR1 and CDR2 are LGHDT and YNNKEL (reference sequence). The CDR3 sequence: CASSYGTRVGLAYEQYF. The CDR3 DNA reads TGTGCCAGCAGCTACGGGACAAGGGTCGGACTCGCCTACGAGCAGTACTTC.

This clonotype was picked up a small number of times. The rearrangement uses TRBV20-1 and TRBJ2-5, with 7 nucleotides matching TRBD2. V lost 5 bases to trimming and J lost 4 bases; unmatched junction nucleotides: 7. CDR3 length: 13 amino acids. Germline lookup yields CDR1 DFQATT and CDR2 SNEGSKA (reference sequence). The CDR3 protein is CSASREDGETQYF. The DNA for the CDR3 is TGCAGTGCTTCCCGGGAGGACGGAGAGACCCAGTACTTC.

Ten or more counts support this clonotype. The chain recombines TRBV5-1 with TRBJ2-1; TRBD2 matches at 7 bases. Germline V CDR1 and CDR2: SGHRS, YFSETQ. Trimming removed 3 bases from V and 3 bases from J; junction bases left unmatched: 6. This CDR3 region has 15 residues. CDR3 nucleotides: TGCGCCAGCAGCTCCCGGGACTATCTCTACAATGAGCAGTTCTTC. The encoded protein is CASSSRDYLYNEQFF.

The rearrangement links TRBV20-1 to TRBJ2-7; 15 nucleotides line up with TRBD2. The junction had 7 bases not matched to a gene; V was cut back by 5 bases and J by 2 bases. This CDR3 region has 16 residues. The germline V gene encodes CDR1 DFQATT and CDR2 SNEGSKA (reference sequence). CDR3 amino acids: CSAPGLAGGGPYEQYF. In nucleotides, the CDR3 is TGCAGTGCTCCCGGACTAGCGGGAGGGGGCCCCTACGAGCAGTACTTC.

This clonotype was counted ten times or more. V gene TRBV2 combines with J gene TRBJ2-1; unclear D gene. Looked up from germline, CDR1 is SNHLY and CDR2 is FYNNEI. The V end lost 5 bases, the J end lost 7 bases, and 9 bases lay between the germline ends. This CDR3 region has 12 residues. The CDR3 protein is CASSPSRNEQFF. Written as DNA, the CDR3 is TGTGCCAGCAGTCCGTCTAGGAATGAGCAGTTCTTC.

This clonotype was counted ten times or more. V usage is TRBV30 and J usage is TRBJ2-3; 9 positions match TRBD2. This CDR3 is 13 amino acids long. V gave up 5 bases and J gave up 6 bases; unmatched junction bases: 6. Looked up from germline, CDR1 is GTSNPN and CDR2 is SVGIG (reference sequence). The DNA for the CDR3 is TGTGCCTGGGGACTAGCGTTGGCCGATACGCAGTATTTT. Translation gives CAWGLALADTQYF.

This sequence joins TRBV3-1 and TRBJ2-2, with D tentatively TRBD2 (6 bases). The CDR3 has 18 residues. V shed 4 bases and J shed 1 base, with 19 bases lying between them. Germline V gives CDR1 LGHDT, CDR2 YNNKEL (reference sequence). The CDR3 DNA reads as TGTGCCAGCAGCCTCCGAAGCCTCACTAGCAGGAACACCGGGGAGCTGTTTTTT. Translating gives CASSLRSLTSRNTGELFF. Supplemented by reference TRBV3-1 and TRBJ2-2, the full variable domain reads DTAVSQTPKYLVTQMGNDKSIKCEQNLGHDTMYWYKQDSKKFLKIMFSYNNKELIINETVPNRFSPKSPDKAHLNLHINSLELGDSAVYFCASSLRSLTSRNTGELFFGEGSRLTVL.

This clonotype was seen more than once but under ten times. The genes are TRBV5-6 and TRBJ2-6, with TRBD1 identical over 7 bases. The CDR3 totals 16 residues. Germline CDR1 SGHDT, CDR2 YYEEEE. The junction had 6 bases not matched to a gene; V was cut back by 4 bases and J by 2 bases. CDR3: CASSHRQGAGANVLTF. Written as DNA, the CDR3 is TGTGCCAGCAGCCACCGCCAGGGGGCTGGGGCCAACGTCCTGACTTTC.

A few counts support this clonotype. The gene calls are TRBV7-9 and TRBJ2-3, with TRBD1 as a possible D gene (6 bases). Trimming took off 4 bases at V and 5 bases at J, with 10 bases between the two ends. In germline, CDR1 is SEHNR, CDR2 FQNEAQ (reference sequence). The CDR3 length is 13 residues. This CDR3 reads CASSSRTEDTQYF. The CDR3 DNA sequence: TGTGCCAGCAGCTCAAGGACAGAAGATACGCAGTATTTT.

This clonotype occurred many times. The chain joins TRBV7-2 to TRBJ2-5; no clear D gene. V was clipped by 0 bases and J by 2 bases, with 13 bases between them. The CDR3 length is 16 residues. Germline CDR1 is SGHTA and CDR2 is FQGNSA. In nucleotides, the CDR3 is TGTGCCAGCAGCTTAGCGGTATCAGACATGCAAGAGACCCAGTACTTC. Its protein product is CASSLAVSDMQETQYF.